This T cell receptor (beta chain) was documented in a study of OX40 agonist ivuxolimab in advanced cancers. Study in general: Each patient was given ivuxolimab into a vein every 2 weeks, at 0.01 to 10 mg/kg. Broader study findings: Near-lowest levels of clonal expansion characterized partial responders at 0.1-3.0 mg/kg. Clonal expansion was seen in CD4+ and CD8+ blood T cells by week 6 at 0.1 to 3.0 mg/kg.

The repertoire was sequenced with immunoSEQ multiplex PCR; TCRdb's copy has only in-frame clones and lacks some. The data contain some 70,000 clones, around 86% of them seen just once; the ten biggest clones take up 0.35% to 0.5%. On this clone itself: Antigen: not known.

The receptor was isolated from an adult with an advanced solid tumor such as melanoma, head and neck, liver or kidney cancer. The specimen comprised CD4+ or CD8+ T cells sorted from blood, sampled in a trial of the OX40 agonist ivuxolimab.

CDR3 nucleotide sequence: TGTGCCAGCAGTGACAGGGACTGGCAGCCCCAGCATTTT. It codes for CASSDRDWQPQHF. This sequence joins TRBV2 and TRBJ1-5, with D maybe TRBD1 (5 bases). The V and J ends lost 3 bases and 7 bases respectively, with 10 bases between them. CDR3 length: 13 amino acids. Germline CDR1 is SNHLY and CDR2 is FYNNEI.